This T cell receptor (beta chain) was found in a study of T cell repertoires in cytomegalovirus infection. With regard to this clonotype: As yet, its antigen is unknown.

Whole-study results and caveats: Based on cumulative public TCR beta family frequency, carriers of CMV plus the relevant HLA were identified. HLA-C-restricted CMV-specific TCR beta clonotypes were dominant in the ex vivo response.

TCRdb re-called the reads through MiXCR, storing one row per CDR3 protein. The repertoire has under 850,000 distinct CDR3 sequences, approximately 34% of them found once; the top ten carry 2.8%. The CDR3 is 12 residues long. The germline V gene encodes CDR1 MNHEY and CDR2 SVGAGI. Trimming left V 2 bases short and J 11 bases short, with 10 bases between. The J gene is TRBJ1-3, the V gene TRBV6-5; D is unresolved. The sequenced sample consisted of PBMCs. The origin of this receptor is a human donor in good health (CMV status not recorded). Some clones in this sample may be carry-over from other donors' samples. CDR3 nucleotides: TGTGCCAGCAGTTACCAACTTGGTCCCATATATTTT. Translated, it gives CASSYQLGPIYF.